This T cell receptor beta chain was recovered during a study of early T cells in non-severe SARS-CoV-2 infection. The CDR3 is 14 amino acids. Germline CDR1 is MNHEY and CDR2 is SVGEGT. V was cut by 4 bases and J by 5 bases, with 12 bases left in between. With respect to this clonotype: Its antigen is not identified.

TCRdb recomputed calls from the 5' RACE reads with MiXCR, one row per CDR3 protein. Of fewer than 90,000 distinct CDR3 sequences in the sample, 11% to 15% were seen once. Whole-study findings and limits: In VDJdb matching, anti-spike CD8 responses were favored while private and CD4 specificities went missing.

This chain uses TRBV6-2 or TRBV6-3 with TRBJ1-5; possibly TRBD1 for D (5 bases). Sequencing used whole blood. The origin of this receptor is an adult who was a healthcare worker with PCR-confirmed SARS-CoV-2 infection or an uninfected control (not recorded which). Here the CDR3 reads CASSWGGSYQPQHF. The CDR3 DNA follows: TGTGCCAGCAGTTGGGGGGGATCCTATCAGCCCCAGCATTTT.